Here is one TCR beta chain with its context. Its antigen is as yet unknown. Assay used: immunoSEQ multiplex PCR; TCRdb lists only in-frame clones, some missing. The table has about 140,000 clones, 80% to 95% seen once. There are 15 residues in the CDR3. CDR1 and CDR2 (germline): SGHTS, YDEGEE. V lost 0 bases, J lost 3 bases, and 11 bases lay in between. The data belong to a study of T cell responses to AZD1222 COVID-19 vaccine. Study conclusions and caveats: Increased Spike-specific TCR breadth and depth were observed after two AZD1222 doses. Clonal diversity may have been underestimated in mostly white British donors. Spike was spanned by vaccine-associated CD4 TCRs, with dominance at 160-218 and 743-854.

The V and J genes are TRBV5-8 and TRBJ2-3; tentatively, D is TRBD2 (5 bases). Specimen: peripheral blood, collected on day 0 of MenACWY control vaccination. This sequence was found in an adult in good health. The CDR3 region is CASSLVPGMTDTQYF. The DNA for the CDR3 is TGTGCCAGCAGCTTGGTTCCGGGAATGACAGATACGCAGTATTTT.